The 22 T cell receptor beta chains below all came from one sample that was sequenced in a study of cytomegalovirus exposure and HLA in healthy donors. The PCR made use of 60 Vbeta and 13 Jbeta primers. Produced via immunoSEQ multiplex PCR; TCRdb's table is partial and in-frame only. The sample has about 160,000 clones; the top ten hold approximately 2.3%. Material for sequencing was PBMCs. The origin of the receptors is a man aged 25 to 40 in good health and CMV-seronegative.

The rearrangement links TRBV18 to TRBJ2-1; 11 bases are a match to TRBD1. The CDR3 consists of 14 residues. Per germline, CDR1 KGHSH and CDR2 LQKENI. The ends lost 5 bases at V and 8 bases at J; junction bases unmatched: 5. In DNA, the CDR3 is TGTGCCAGCTCATCCGGGACAGGGGGGGATGAGCAGTTCTTC. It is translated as CASSSGTGGDEQFF.

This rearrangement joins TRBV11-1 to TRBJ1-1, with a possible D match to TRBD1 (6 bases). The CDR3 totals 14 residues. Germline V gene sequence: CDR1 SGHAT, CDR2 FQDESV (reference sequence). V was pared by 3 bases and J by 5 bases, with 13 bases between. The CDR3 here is CASSFEGEVTEAFF. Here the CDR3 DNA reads TGTGCCAGCAGCTTCGAGGGGGAAGTGACTGAAGCTTTCTTT.

The DNA of the CDR3 is TGCGCCAGCAGCTGGTGGGCTAGCGGCAATGAGCAGTTCTTC. Its protein is CASSWWASGNEQFF. V usage is TRBV5-1 and J usage is TRBJ2-1; 7 positions agree with TRBD2. Germline assignment: CDR1 SGHRS and CDR2 YFSETQ. The trim removed 3 bases at V and 6 bases at J, leaving 6 bases unmatched. This CDR3 is built from 14 residues.

The CDR3 nucleotides read TGTGCCAGCAGTTACTCTTGGGACAGGTTAAACGAGCAGTACTTC. Residues: CASSYSWDRLNEQYF. This chain joins TRBV6-5 and TRBJ2-7, with TRBD1 matching 8 bases. The CDR3 sequence is 15 residues long. Germline V lookup: CDR1 MNHEY, CDR2 SVGAGI. Unmatched junction bases numbered 6, after V lost 0 bases and J lost 5 bases.

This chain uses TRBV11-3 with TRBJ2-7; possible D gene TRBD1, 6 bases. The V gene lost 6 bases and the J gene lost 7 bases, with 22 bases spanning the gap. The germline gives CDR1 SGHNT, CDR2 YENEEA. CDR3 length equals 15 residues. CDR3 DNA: TGTGCCAGCAGACAACTTCGGGACACCTCGGGGGAGCAGTACTTC. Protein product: CASRQLRDTSGEQYF. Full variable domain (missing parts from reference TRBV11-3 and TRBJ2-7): EAGVVQSPRYKIIEKKQPVAFWCNPISGHNTLYWYLQNLGQGPELLIRYENEEAVDDSQLPKDRFSAERLKGVDSTLKIQPAELGDSAVYLCASRQLRDTSGEQYFGPGTRLTVT.

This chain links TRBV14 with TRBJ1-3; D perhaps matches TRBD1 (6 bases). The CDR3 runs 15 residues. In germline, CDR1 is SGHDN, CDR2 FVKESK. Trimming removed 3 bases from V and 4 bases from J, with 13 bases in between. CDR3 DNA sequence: TGTGCCAGCAGCCACTCCGGGACACTGGGAAACACCATATATTTT. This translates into CASSHSGTLGNTIYF.

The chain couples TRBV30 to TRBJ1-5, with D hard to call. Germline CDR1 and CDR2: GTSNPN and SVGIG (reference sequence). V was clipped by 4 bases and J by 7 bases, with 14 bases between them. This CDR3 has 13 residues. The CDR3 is CAWTAGVRQPQHF. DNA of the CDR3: TGTGCCTGGACCGCGGGAGTAAGGCAGCCCCAGCATTTT.

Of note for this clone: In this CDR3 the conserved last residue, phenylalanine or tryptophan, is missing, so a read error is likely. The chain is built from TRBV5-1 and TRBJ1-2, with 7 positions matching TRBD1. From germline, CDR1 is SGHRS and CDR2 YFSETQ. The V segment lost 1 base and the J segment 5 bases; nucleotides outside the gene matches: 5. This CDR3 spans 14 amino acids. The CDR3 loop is CASSLRGQDYGYTL. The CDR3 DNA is TGCGCCAGCAGCTTGAGGGGGCAGGATTATGGCTACACCCTC.

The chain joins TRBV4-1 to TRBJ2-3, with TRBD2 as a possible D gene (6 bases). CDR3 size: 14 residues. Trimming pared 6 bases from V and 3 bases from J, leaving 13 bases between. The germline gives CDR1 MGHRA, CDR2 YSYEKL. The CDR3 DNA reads TGCGCCAGCAGTATTATTAGCGGAACAGATACGCAGTATTTT. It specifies CASSIISGTDTQYF.

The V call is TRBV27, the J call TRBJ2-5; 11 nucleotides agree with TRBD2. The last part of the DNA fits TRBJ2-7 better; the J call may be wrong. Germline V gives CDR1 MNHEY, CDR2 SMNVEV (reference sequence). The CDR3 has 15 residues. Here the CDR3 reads CASSPGTSGFYEQYF. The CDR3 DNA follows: TGTGCCAGCAGTCCCGGGACTAGCGGCTTCTACGAGCAGTACTTC.

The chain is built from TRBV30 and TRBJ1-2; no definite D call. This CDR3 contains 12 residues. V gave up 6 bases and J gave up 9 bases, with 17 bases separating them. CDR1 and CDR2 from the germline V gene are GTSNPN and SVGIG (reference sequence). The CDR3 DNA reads TGTGCCTGTTCCTCGAGGGAGAGGAGCTACACCTTC. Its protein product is CACSSRERSYTF.

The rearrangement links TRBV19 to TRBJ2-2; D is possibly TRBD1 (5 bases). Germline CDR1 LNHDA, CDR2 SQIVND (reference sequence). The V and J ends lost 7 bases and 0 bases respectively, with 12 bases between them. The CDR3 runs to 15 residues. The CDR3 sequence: CASMPGSTNTGELFF. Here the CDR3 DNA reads TGTGCCAGTATGCCAGGGTCGACGAACACCGGGGAGCTGTTTTTT.

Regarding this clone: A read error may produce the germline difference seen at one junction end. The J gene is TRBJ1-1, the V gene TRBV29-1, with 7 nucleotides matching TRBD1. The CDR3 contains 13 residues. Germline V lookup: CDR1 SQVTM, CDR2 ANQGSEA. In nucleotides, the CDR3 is TGCAGCGTCAAATCACAGGGGAACCCTGAAGCTTTCTTT. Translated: CSVKSQGNPEAFF. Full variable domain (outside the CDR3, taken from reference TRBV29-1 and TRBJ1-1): SAVISQKPSRDICQRGTSLTIQCQVDSQVTMMFWYRQQPGQSLTLIATANQGSEATYESGFVIDKFPISRPNLTFSTLTVSNMSPEDSSIYLCSVKSQGNPEAFFGQGTRLTVV.

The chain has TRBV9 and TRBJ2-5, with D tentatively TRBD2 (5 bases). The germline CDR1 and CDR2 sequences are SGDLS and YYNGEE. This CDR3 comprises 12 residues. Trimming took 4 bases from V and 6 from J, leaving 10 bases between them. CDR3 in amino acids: CASSSEGKTQYF. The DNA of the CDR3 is TGTGCCAGCAGCTCAGAGGGCAAGACCCAGTACTTC.

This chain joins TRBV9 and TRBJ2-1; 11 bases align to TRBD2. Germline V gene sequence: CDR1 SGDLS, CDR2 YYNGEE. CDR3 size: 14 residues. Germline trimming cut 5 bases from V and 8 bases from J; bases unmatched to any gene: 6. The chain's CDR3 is CASRPLAGVDEQFF. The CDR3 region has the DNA TGTGCCAGCAGACCACTAGCGGGAGTTGATGAGCAGTTCTTC. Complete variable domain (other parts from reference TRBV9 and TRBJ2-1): DSGVTQTPKHLITATGQRVTLRCSPRSGDLSVYWYQQSLDQGLQFLIQYYNGEERAKGNILERFSAQQFPDLHSELNLSSLELGDSALYFCASRPLAGVDEQFFGPGTRLTVL.

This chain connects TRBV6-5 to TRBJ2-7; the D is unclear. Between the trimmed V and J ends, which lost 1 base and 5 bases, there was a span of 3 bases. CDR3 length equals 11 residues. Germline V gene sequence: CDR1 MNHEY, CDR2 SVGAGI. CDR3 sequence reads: CASSYLDEQYF. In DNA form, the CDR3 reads TGTGCCAGCAGTTACTTAGACGAGCAGTACTTC.

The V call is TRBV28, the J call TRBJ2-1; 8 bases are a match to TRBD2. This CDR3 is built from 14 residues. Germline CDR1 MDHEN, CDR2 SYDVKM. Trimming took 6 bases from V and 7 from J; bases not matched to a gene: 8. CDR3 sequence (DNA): TGTGCCAGCAGCTCAGCGGGAGCCGGAAATGAGCAGTTCTTC. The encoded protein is CASSSAGAGNEQFF.

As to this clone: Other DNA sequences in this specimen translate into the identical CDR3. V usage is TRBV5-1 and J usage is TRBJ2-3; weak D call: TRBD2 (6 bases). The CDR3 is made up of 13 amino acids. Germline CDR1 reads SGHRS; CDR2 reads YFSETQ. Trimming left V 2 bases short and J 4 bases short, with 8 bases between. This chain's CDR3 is CASSLREPDTQYF. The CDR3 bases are TGCGCCAGCAGCTTACGGGAGCCAGATACGCAGTATTTT.

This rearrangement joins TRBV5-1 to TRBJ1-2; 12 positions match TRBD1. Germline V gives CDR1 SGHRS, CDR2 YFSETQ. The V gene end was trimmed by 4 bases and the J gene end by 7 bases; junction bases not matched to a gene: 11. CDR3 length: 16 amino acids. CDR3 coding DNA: TGCGCCAGCAGCGACGTAACCGGGACAGGGGGCTCTGGCTACACCTTC. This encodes CASSDVTGTGGSGYTF.

The CDR3 reads CASSRGLAEVVYNEQFF. The CDR3 DNA is TGTGCCAGCAGTAGGGGACTAGCCGAAGTTGTCTACAATGAGCAGTTCTTC. The chain links TRBV7-2 to TRBJ2-1, with 9 bases matching TRBD2. Trimming cost V 6 bases and J 3 bases; bases outside gene matches: 12. The CDR3 extends over 17 amino acids. The V gene's germline CDR1 is SGHTA and CDR2 FQGNSA.

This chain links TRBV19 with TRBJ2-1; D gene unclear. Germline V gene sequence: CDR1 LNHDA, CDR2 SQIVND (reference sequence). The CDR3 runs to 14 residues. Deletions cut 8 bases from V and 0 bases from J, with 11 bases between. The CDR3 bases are TGTGCCAGTCGTGACGGAGCCTCCTACAATGAGCAGTTCTTC. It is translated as CASRDGASYNEQFF.

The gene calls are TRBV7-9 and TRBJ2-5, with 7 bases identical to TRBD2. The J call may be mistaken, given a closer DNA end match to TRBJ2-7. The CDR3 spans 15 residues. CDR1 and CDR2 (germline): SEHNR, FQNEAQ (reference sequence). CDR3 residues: CASSLTGGRRGEQYF. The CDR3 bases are TGTGCCAGCAGCTTAACGGGAGGCAGGAGGGGCGAGCAGTACTTC.